The 29 T cell receptor beta chains given below trace back to one sample, sequenced in a study of Graves' ophthalmopathy and Graves' hyperthyroidism. TCR beta CDR3 amplification used RNA transcripts. An initial RT-PCR round employing HTBI primers preceded a second-round multiplex PCR. TCRdb re-analysed the multiplex PCR reads in MiXCR, keeping a single row per CDR3 protein. Of fewer than 400,000 distinct CDR3 sequences listed, 18% are singletons. The sample comprised peripheral blood. The receptor set was obtained from a woman between 18 and 30 years old with Graves' ophthalmopathy.

The rearrangement uses TRBV6-5 and TRBJ2-5; 8 bases match TRBD1. The CDR3 totals 14 residues. Germline V gene lookup returns CDR1 MNHEY and CDR2 SVGAGI. The ends lost 4 bases at V and 5 bases at J; junction bases unmatched: 6. CDR3 protein: CASSSDRGSETQYF. Here the CDR3 DNA reads TGTGCCAGCAGTTCAGACAGGGGTAGCGAGACCCAGTACTTC.

This clonotype was detected many times. CDR3 protein: CSAREDWNTEAFF. The CDR3 coding sequence is TGCAGTGCTAGAGAGGACTGGAACACTGAAGCTTTCTTT. V gene TRBV20-1 combines with J gene TRBJ1-1; D is unclear. Per the germline V gene, CDR1 is DFQATT and CDR2 is SNEGSKA (reference sequence). Trimming stripped 0 bases from V and 1 base from J, with 6 bases between. The CDR3 sequence is 13 residues long.

This clonotype was detected many times. This sequence joins TRBV11-2 and TRBJ1-1; weak D call: TRBD1 (5 bases). This CDR3 is 14 amino acids long. Germline V gene lookup returns CDR1 SGHAT and CDR2 FQNNGV. V gave up 6 bases and J gave up 1 base, with 12 bases separating them. CDR3 loop: CASSFRAPNTEAFF. The CDR3 DNA is TGTGCCAGCAGTTTCAGGGCCCCGAACACTGAAGCTTTCTTT.

This clonotype was observed at least ten times. The genes are TRBV30 and TRBJ1-2; unclear D gene. This CDR3 contains 13 residues. Germline CDR1 GTSNPN, CDR2 SVGIG (reference sequence). The germline V and J ends were trimmed by 1 base and 7 bases, with 13 bases remaining between them. The CDR3 spells CAWSGGREGGYTF. In DNA, the CDR3 is TGTGCCTGGAGTGGTGGACGTGAGGGTGGCTACACCTTC.

This clonotype was recorded many times. The chain couples TRBV12-3 or TRBV12-4 to TRBJ2-5; D not resolved. The CDR3 has 14 amino acids. Deletions cut 2 bases from V and 1 base from J, with 8 bases between. CDR3 DNA: TGTGCCAGCAGTTTAACACTACGCCAAGAGACCCAGTACTTC. This gives the protein CASSLTLRQETQYF.

The rearrangement links TRBV12-5 to TRBJ2-7; D not resolved. CDR3 size: 12 residues. CDR1 LGHNT and CDR2 FRNRAP come from the germline V gene. Deletions cut 7 bases from V and 3 bases from J, with 10 bases between. The CDR3 nucleotides are TGTGCTAGTGAGCGTTCGTTCTACGAGCAGTACTTC. As protein: CASERSFYEQYF. Filled out from reference TRBV12-5 and TRBJ2-7, the complete variable domain reads DARVTQTPRHKVTEMGQEVTMRCQPILGHNTVFWYRQTMMQGLELLAYFRNRAPLDDSGMPKDRFSAEMPDATLATLKIQPSEPRDSAVYFCASERSFYEQYFGPGTRLTVT.

This clonotype came up many times. The chain links TRBV11-2 to TRBJ2-7; maybe TRBD2 (5 bases). The CDR3 is 17 amino acids. V was shortened by 4 bases and J by 6 bases, with 25 bases between the two germline ends. Per germline, CDR1 SGHAT and CDR2 FQNNGV. DNA of the CDR3: TGTGCCAGCAGCTCACGAGGGCCTAGGGAGATCCCCACCGAGCAGTACTTC. Encoded protein: CASSSRGPREIPTEQYF. Looking up the rest from reference TRBV11-2 and TRBJ2-7 gives the full variable domain: EAGVAQSPRYKIIEKRQSVAFWCNPISGHATLYWYQQILGQGPKLLIQFQNNGVVDDSQLPKDRFSAERLKGVDSTLKIQPAKLEDSAVYLCASSSRGPREIPTEQYFGPGTRLTVT.

This clonotype was picked up many times. This chain links TRBV12-3 or TRBV12-4 with TRBJ2-5; 11 bases match TRBD2. The CDR3 covers 19 residues. Trimming took 0 bases from V and 2 from J; bases not matched to a gene: 11. DNA for the CDR3: TGTGCCAGCAGTTTAGCTCTAGCGGGGGGACCCACCAAACAAGAGACCCAGTACTTC. Translation gives CASSLALAGGPTKQETQYF.

In this sample, this clonotype turned up many times. This chain links TRBV20-1 with TRBJ2-2, with a weak D call TRBD1 (6 bases). V was trimmed by 0 bases and J by 0 bases, leaving 17 bases between them. CDR3 length equals 18 residues. The germline V gene encodes CDR1 DFQATT and CDR2 SNEGSKA (reference sequence). The CDR3 DNA reads TGCAGTGCTAGAGATCGGTCGGGGACATCTCCGAACACCGGGGAGCTGTTTTTT. Protein: CSARDRSGTSPNTGELFF.

This clonotype was observed many times. The chain recombines TRBV7-2 with TRBJ1-6, with a weak D call TRBD1 (5 bases). Germline loops: CDR1 SGHTA, CDR2 FQGNSA. V was cut by 1 base and J by 0 bases, with 10 bases left in between. The CDR3 has 17 residues. The CDR3 reads CASSLVGTSSYNSPLHF. The CDR3 DNA sequence: TGTGCCAGCAGCTTAGTAGGGACCAGCTCCTATAATTCACCCCTCCACTTT.

The CDR3 region is CASGPTSGYEQYF. In DNA, the CDR3 is TGTGCCAGCGGCCCGACTAGCGGCTACGAGCAGTACTTC. V gene TRBV28 combines with J gene TRBJ2-7; 9 bases map to TRBD2. The V gene's germline CDR1 is MDHEN and CDR2 SYDVKM. After removal of 8 bases from V and 3 bases from J, the junction contained 5 bases not matched to a gene. The CDR3 totals 13 residues.

This clonotype was observed at least ten times. This chain links TRBV6-5 with TRBJ1-6; D is undetermined. The CDR3 has 14 amino acids. Trimming cost V 4 bases and J 7 bases, with 11 bases left between them. Germline V CDR1 and CDR2: MNHEY, SVGAGI. The CDR3 spells CASSSPEFNSPLHF. CDR3 DNA sequence: TGTGCCAGCAGTTCTCCCGAGTTCAATTCACCCCTCCACTTT.

There are many counts of this clonotype. The chain employs TRBV28 and TRBJ1-1, with D maybe TRBD1 (5 bases). The germline V and J ends were trimmed by 7 bases and 3 bases, with 18 bases remaining between them. The germline V gene encodes CDR1 MDHEN and CDR2 SYDVKM. The CDR3 is 15 amino acids. The chain's CDR3 is CASTSGGIPDTEAFF. The CDR3 DNA sequence: TGTGCCAGCACCTCCGGGGGGATCCCGGACACTGAAGCTTTCTTT.

This clonotype has a count of ten or more. This chain links TRBV12-5 with TRBJ2-7, with 8 bases aligning to TRBD1. Per the germline V gene, CDR1 is LGHNT and CDR2 is FRNRAP. CDR3 length: 16 residues. With 0 bases clipped from V and 2 bases from J, the junction kept 6 bases outside the gene matches. The DNA of the CDR3 is TGTGCTAGTGGTTTGGTACAGGGGGGAGTCCCCTACGAGCAGTACTTC. Its translation is CASGLVQGGVPYEQYF.

This clonotype was counted ten times or more. This chain uses TRBV12-3 or TRBV12-4 with TRBJ1-2; D is perhaps TRBD1 (6 bases). V was cut by 3 bases and J by 2 bases, with 10 bases left in between. The CDR3 runs to 14 residues. CDR3 region: CASSFRTANYGYTF. The CDR3 coding sequence is TGTGCCAGCAGTTTCCGGACAGCCAACTATGGCTACACCTTC.

In this sample, this clonotype turned up many times. V usage is TRBV29-1 and J usage is TRBJ2-6; TRBD1 might be the D (5 bases). The germline V gene encodes CDR1 SQVTM and CDR2 ANQGSEA. V lost 6 bases and J 2 bases, leaving 14 bases between the germline ends. The CDR3 loop spans 15 amino acids. CDR3 nucleotides: TGCAGCGTCCAAATGACAGCGACTGGGGCCAACGTCCTGACTTTC. Amino acids: CSVQMTATGANVLTF.

This clonotype was detected ten times or more. The V and J genes are TRBV6-1 and TRBJ1-6; TRBD1 might be the D (5 bases). V shed 7 bases and J shed 6 bases, with 28 bases lying between them. Germline V gene lookup returns CDR1 MNHNS and CDR2 SASEGT. This CDR3 has 19 amino acids. The CDR3 DNA sequence: TGTGCCAGCACCCGAGAGCGCAGTGAAAGAAGGGGTTTTAATTCACCCCTCCACTTT. Residues: CASTRERSERRGFNSPLHF.

This clonotype was counted at least ten times. The genes are TRBV6-4 and TRBJ2-7; a possible D gene is TRBD1 (5 bases). There are 17 residues in the CDR3. From germline, CDR1 is MRHNA and CDR2 SNTAGT. Trimming took off 6 bases at V and 1 base at J, with 22 bases between the two ends. Here the CDR3 DNA reads TGTGCCAGCAGCTCACGCGTTGGGGCAGGGAAGTCCTACGAGCAGTACTTC. Protein: CASSSRVGAGKSYEQYF.

This clonotype was seen repeatedly, ten times or more. The genes are TRBV7-2 and TRBJ1-1, with D perhaps TRBD1 (5 bases). V shed 4 bases and J shed 10 bases, with 10 bases lying between them. The CDR3 is 11 amino acids. CDR1 and CDR2 (germline): SGHTA, FQGNSA. Here the CDR3 reads CASSSGRGAFF. The CDR3 bases are TGTGCCAGCAGCTCAGGGAGGGGAGCTTTCTTT.

This clonotype showed up many times. This chain connects TRBV15 to TRBJ2-5; perhaps D is TRBD1 or TRBD2 (5 bases each). V was clipped by 3 bases and J by 5 bases, with 19 bases between them. The CDR3 is 16 residues long. Germline CDR1 reads LNHNV; CDR2 reads YYDKDF (reference sequence). CDR3 bases: TGTGCCACCAGCAGGGCTGTTGGGGGTGCCGGGGAGACCCAGTACTTC. It is translated as CATSRAVGGAGETQYF.

This clonotype appeared many times. The rearrangement uses TRBV28 and TRBJ1-1; 7 nucleotides agree with TRBD1. Losses at the gene ends were 8 bases for V and 2 bases for J; bases not matched to a gene: 8. The CDR3 runs to 14 residues. Germline assignment: CDR1 MDHEN and CDR2 SYDVKM. CDR3 nucleotide sequence: TGTGCCAGCTGTTCCGGGACAGTCAACACTGAAGCTTTCTTT. It codes for CASCSGTVNTEAFF.

This clonotype has at least ten counts. V is TRBV4-2 and J is TRBJ1-5; perhaps TRBD1 as D (5 bases). V lost 0 bases and J lost 4, with 10 bases in between. Germline V CDR1 and CDR2: LGHNA, YNFKEQ. This CDR3 contains 15 residues. DNA for the CDR3: TGTGCCAGCAGCCAAGAGGAGGGGCAGAATCAGCCCCAGCATTTT. It yields the protein CASSQEEGQNQPQHF.

This clonotype appeared many times. The chain combines TRBV20-1 with TRBJ1-2, with 7 positions matching TRBD1. V dropped 5 bases and J dropped 4; count of bases not matched to a gene: 10. The CDR3 totals 14 residues. Germline V gene sequence: CDR1 DFQATT, CDR2 SNEGSKA (reference sequence). The CDR3 DNA is TGCAGTGCTTCGCCGCAGGGGGTCCCCTATGGCTACACCTTC. It translates to CSASPQGVPYGYTF.

V is TRBV12-3 or TRBV12-4 and J is TRBJ2-2; D is undetermined. V gave up 8 bases and J gave up 0 bases, with 7 bases separating them. CDR3 size: 13 residues. CDR3 amino acids: CASGETNTGELFF. CDR3 DNA: TGTGCCAGCGGAGAGACGAACACCGGGGAGCTGTTTTTT.

There are many counts of this clonotype. V gene TRBV7-8 combines with J gene TRBJ2-7, with D possibly being TRBD1 (6 bases). The CDR3 covers 18 residues. Trimming pared 5 bases from V and 2 bases from J, leaving 25 bases between. The germline V gene encodes CDR1 SGHVS and CDR2 FQNEAQ. The chain's CDR3 is CASSLLVAPRTAAYEQYF. CDR3 sequence (DNA): TGTGCCAGCAGCCTCCTCGTGGCTCCAAGGACAGCAGCCTACGAGCAGTACTTC. Drawing the rest from reference TRBV7-8 and TRBJ2-7, the complete variable domain is GAGVSQSPRYKVAKRGQDVALRCDPISGHVSLFWYQQALGQGPEFLTYFQNEAQLDKSGLPSDRFFAERPEGSVSTLKIQRTQQEDSAVYLCASSLLVAPRTAAYEQYFGPGTRLTVT.

This clonotype occurred many times. CDR3 DNA sequence: TGTGCCAGCAACGAGGGGGCGATACGCAATTCACCCCTCCACTTT. Translating it yields CASNEGAIRNSPLHF. The V gene is TRBV6-1, the J gene TRBJ1-6, with 7 bases identical to TRBD1. Unmatched junction bases numbered 10, after V lost 7 bases and J lost 7 bases. The CDR3 is 15 amino acids. Germline V lookup: CDR1 MNHNS, CDR2 SASEGT.

This clonotype was counted at least ten times. This rearrangement joins TRBV14 to TRBJ2-2; 7 bases align to TRBD2. With V trimmed by 4 bases and J by 4 bases, 3 bases remained unmatched. Germline-derived CDR1 and CDR2 are SGHDN and FVKESK. The CDR3 consists of 14 residues. The CDR3 reads CASSRWEGTGELFF. CDR3 bases: TGTGCCAGCAGCCGCTGGGAGGGCACCGGGGAGCTGTTTTTT.

This clonotype was detected many times. The genes are TRBV10-1 and TRBJ1-1, with D tentatively TRBD1 (6 bases). This CDR3 is 14 amino acids long. Germline CDR1 is WNHNN and CDR2 is SYGVQD (reference sequence). Trimming took off 3 bases at V and 0 bases at J, with 8 bases between the two ends. The CDR3 DNA reads as TGCGCCAGCAGTGACGGACAGATGAACACTGAAGCTTTCTTT. It specifies CASSDGQMNTEAFF.

The sample holds a few counts of this clonotype. The V and J genes are TRBV5-6 and TRBJ2-2; possible D gene TRBD2, 7 bases. Trimming shortened V by 6 bases and J by 2 bases, and 17 bases separated the two germline ends. CDR1 and CDR2 from the germline V gene are SGHDT and YYEEEE. The CDR3 extends over 16 amino acids. The CDR3 spells CASNGGGLVNTGELFF. The CDR3 nucleotides read TGTGCCAGCAACGGGGGCGGACTAGTTAACACCGGGGAGCTGTTTTTT.